This T cell receptor (beta chain) came from a study of T cell responses to AZD1222 COVID-19 vaccine. Sequencing used immunoSEQ multiplex PCR; TCRdb keeps in-frame clones, though not all of them. Here the sample spans around 180,000 clones, roughly 94% being singletons. CDR1 is MGHDK and CDR2 is SYGVNS in the germline V gene. The ends were cut back, 3 bases at V and 4 bases at J, with 10 bases in the middle. The CDR3 spans 14 residues. Sequences were derived from peripheral blood, sampled 28 days after the second AZD1222 dose. The chain has TRBV25-1 and TRBJ2-1, with D unclear. This TCR was recovered from an adult who received the AZD1222 COVID-19 vaccine. CDR3 residues: CASSEPGSYNEQFF. The DNA of the CDR3 is TGTGCCAGCAGTGAGCCCGGGTCATACAATGAGCAGTTCTTC.